Listed below are T cell receptor beta chains from one sample, sequenced in a study of blood T cells in healthy people across ages. MiXCR, run by TCRdb on the 5' RACE reads, gives a single entry per CDR3 protein. The sample lists around 870,000 distinct CDR3 sequences, about 28% occurring once. The sequenced sample was blood. The source of these receptors is a woman older than 75 in good health. Each CDR3 is given with its conserved first and last residue. D genes are given only for firm matches. Only part of the rows carry a size: once, few, many, or a class if the clone is expanded.

NA	NA	TRBV7-2	TRBJ2-1	TGTGCCAGCAGCTTATTAGCGAGCGGGTTCTACAATGAGCAGTTCTTC	CASSLLASGFYNEQFF
NA	TRBD1	TRBV19	TRBJ1-5	TGTGCCAGTAGGGAACAGGGGGTACGCAATCAGCCCCAGCATTTT	CASREQGVRNQPQHF
many	NA	TRBV6-5	TRBJ1-2	TGTGCCAGCAGTTACGGGGCAGTTTATGGCTACACCTTC	CASSYGAVYGYTF
few	TRBD1	TRBV29-1	TRBJ1-5	TGCAGCGTTGAACGATTGACAGGGTGGCAGCCCCAGCATTTT	CSVERLTGWQPQHF
NA	NA	TRBV20-1	TRBJ1-1	TGCAGTGCTGGGAAGGACGGGAACACTGAAGCTTTCTTT	CSAGKDGNTEAFF
many	NA	TRBV7-2	TRBJ2-7	TGTGCCAGCAGCCTGGAGGGACAGATCAGATCCTACGAGCAGTACTTC	CASSLEGQIRSYEQYF
NA	NA	TRBV7-2	TRBJ2-3	TGTGCCCGCAGCATACCCGCAATCGCAGATACGCAGTATTTT	CARSIPAIADTQYF
few	TRBD2	TRBV4-1	TRBJ2-3	TGCGCCAGCAGCCTCGGACGACTAGCGGTTTCGGCAGATACGCAGTATTTT	CASSLGRLAVSADTQYF
NA	TRBD2	TRBV11-3	TRBJ2-7	TGTGCCAGCAGCCCGGGGACTAGCGGGGACAGCTCCTACAATGAGCAGTACTTC	CASSPGTSGDSSYNEQYF
NA	NA	TRBV24-1	TRBJ2-2	TGTGCCACAAGGGCCAAGGCGGGGACCGGGGAGCTGTTTTTT	CATRAKAGTGELFF
NA	TRBD2	TRBV5-8	TRBJ2-1	TGTGCCAGCAGCGTGACTAGCGGGGGGGTCTACAATGAGCAGTTCTTC	CASSVTSGGVYNEQFF
few	NA	TRBV7-2	TRBJ2-3	TGTGCCAGCAGCAACCGGGACCCCCGCGGGGATACGCAGTATTTT	CASSNRDPRGDTQYF
many	NA	TRBV2	TRBJ2-6	TGTGCCAGCAGTGCGACAGCTGCTGGGGCCAACGTCCTGACTTTC	CASSATAAGANVLTF
NA	NA	TRBV2	TRBJ2-5	TGTGCCAGCAGTGAAAGGGGTCTTTGGGAGACCCAGTACTTC	CASSERGLWETQYF
NA	NA	TRBV2	TRBJ2-5	TGTGCCAGCAGTGATTCAGGGAGACGAGAGACCCAGTACTTC	CASSDSGRRETQYF
many	TRBD2	TRBV3-1	TRBJ2-4	TGTGCCAGCAGTCTTAGCGGGCTAGCCAAAAACATTCAGTACTTC	CASSLSGLAKNIQYF
once	NA	TRBV30	TRBJ2-5	TGTGCCTGGAGTGAGCAGTCAGGACGAGGGACCCAGTACTTC	CAWSEQSGRGTQYF
NA	NA	TRBV7-9	TRBJ2-7	TGTGCCAGCAGCTCCCCCCCGGGGGCAGGGGTCTACGAGCAGTACTTC	CASSSPPGAGVYEQYF
many	NA	TRBV27	TRBJ2-3	TGTGCCAGCAGTCCGACCTGGGGGGTCGCAGATACGCAGTATTTT	CASSPTWGVADTQYF
NA	TRBD1	TRBV7-3	TRBJ2-7	TGTGCCAGCAGCGTGACAGGGAGAGGCTACGAGCAGTACTTC	CASSVTGRGYEQYF
few	NA	TRBV6-2/TRBV6-3	TRBJ1-1	TGTGCCAGCAGCCAGGACAGATCAGGGACTGAAGCTTTCTTT	CASSQDRSGTEAFF
NA	TRBD1	TRBV4-3	TRBJ2-6	TGCGCCAGCAGCCACCTAGGGGACAGAGTCTCTGGGACCAACGTCCTGACTTTC	CASSHLGDRVSGTNVLTF
few	TRBD1	TRBV14	TRBJ1-1	TGTGCCAGCAGCCACAGGGGGCTTCAGAACACTGAAGCTTTCTTT	CASSHRGLQNTEAFF
many	NA	TRBV28	TRBJ2-5	TGTGCCACCAGGACGACTCTCTACCCTGAGACCCAGTACTTC	CATRTTLYPETQYF
many	NA	TRBV12-3/TRBV12-4	TRBJ1-2	TGTGCCAGCAGTTTCCGATTAGGGGATTATGGCTACACCTTC	CASSFRLGDYGYTF
many	NA	TRBV3-1	TRBJ2-7	TGTGCCAGCAGCCCCATGAGCCGGGGGAGCTCCTACGAGCAGTACTTC	CASSPMSRGSSYEQYF
many	NA	TRBV20-1	TRBJ2-3	TGCAGTGCTAGAGATAGTGGCCCGTCTAGCACAGATACGCAGTATTTT	CSARDSGPSSTDTQYF
many	NA	TRBV7-2	TRBJ2-2	TGTGCCAGCAGCTTAAGGGCCGCCGGTACCGGGGAGCTGTTTTTT	CASSLRAAGTGELFF
many	TRBD1	TRBV12-3/TRBV12-4	TRBJ1-2	TGTGCCAGCAGTTTATTCGGCAGGGGGCAATCAGACGGCTACACCTTC	CASSLFGRGQSDGYTF
NA	TRBD2	TRBV7-2	TRBJ2-7	TGTGCCAGCAGCTCCACTTTGACTAGCGGGAGCGTGCAGTACTTC	CASSSTLTSGSVQYF
many	NA	TRBV4-3	TRBJ1-2	TGCGCCAGCAGCCAATTCACCCCCGGGACATATGGCTACACCTTC	CASSQFTPGTYGYTF
NA	NA	TRBV5-1	TRBJ2-5	TGCGCCAGCAGCTCGTTGGGACCGACACAAGAGACCCAGTACTTC	CASSSLGPTQETQYF
NA	NA	TRBV20-1	TRBJ2-1	TGCAGTGCTAGAGATCCGAGGGGCCTTGAGCAGTTCTTC	CSARDPRGLEQFF
NA	TRBD2	TRBV12-3/TRBV12-4	TRBJ2-1	TGTGCCAGCAGTCTAGACGGACTAGCGGGAGCAACCTACAATGAGCAGTTCTTC	CASSLDGLAGATYNEQFF
NA	NA	TRBV18	TRBJ2-1	TGTGCCAGCTCACCGGCTGGACGGGGATCTAATGAGCAGTTCTTC	CASSPAGRGSNEQFF
many	NA	TRBV7-2	TRBJ1-4	TGTGCCAGCAGACTAACAGGGATTAATGAAAAACTGTTTTTT	CASRLTGINEKLFF
many	NA	TRBV12-3/TRBV12-4	TRBJ2-1	TGTGCCAGCAGTTTCAGGGGAGGAGGGAATGAGCAGTTCTTC	CASSFRGGGNEQFF
NA	TRBD1	TRBV5-1	TRBJ2-1	TGCGCCAGCAGCCAGACAGGGGGGGGAACCCTCCTCTACAATGAGCAGTTCTTC	CASSQTGGGTLLYNEQFF
many	TRBD1	TRBV3-1	TRBJ1-2	TGTGCCAGCAGCCGGGACAGGGGGCAGGATGGCTACACCTTC	CASSRDRGQDGYTF
few	NA	TRBV6-6	TRBJ1-1	TGTGCCAGCACCTTCAACCGAGGCGGGAGCACTGAAGCTTTCTTT	CASTFNRGGSTEAFF
NA	TRBD1	TRBV3-1	TRBJ1-6	TGTGCCAGCAGCAACAGGGGACAGTTCGGATCACCCCCCCACTTT	CASSNRGQFGSPPHF
many	NA	TRBV24-1	TRBJ2-7	TGTGCCACCAGTGATTTGCGGGGGACCGAGCAGTACTTC	CATSDLRGTEQYF
many	TRBD2	TRBV7-9	TRBJ2-3	TGTGCCAGCAGCCGCAGCGGGGGGCACACAGATACGCAGTATTTT	CASSRSGGHTDTQYF
few	NA	TRBV12-3/TRBV12-4	TRBJ1-1	TGTGCCAGCAGTTTTTTGGTGGGTGAAGCTTTCTTT	CASSFLVGEAFF
few	NA	TRBV6-2/TRBV6-3	TRBJ2-2	TGTGCCAGCAGTTCACTCTTGGCGCCAAGGGTCGGGGAGCTGTTTTTT	CASSSLLAPRVGELFF
many	NA	TRBV12-3/TRBV12-4	TRBJ2-1	TGTGCCAGCAGTCCGCTCGGGGACCCCGTTTACAATGAGCAGTTCTTC	CASSPLGDPVYNEQFF
many	TRBD2	TRBV6-2/TRBV6-3	TRBJ2-5	TGTGCCAGCAGCACTACTCGGCGGGGGGCCAAGGAGACCCAGTACTTC	CASSTTRRGAKETQYF
NA	NA	TRBV7-6	TRBJ2-5	TGTGCCAGCAGCTTAGCGCAGGGGGGGGGAAAAGAGACCCAGTACTTC	CASSLAQGGGKETQYF
NA	TRBD1	TRBV4-1	TRBJ1-2	TGCACCAGCAGCCGTACCGGGACAGGGGCTAACTATGGCTACACCTTC	CTSSRTGTGANYGYTF
NA	NA	TRBV20-1	TRBJ2-5	TGCAGTGCTAGAGGGGAAGCTAGGGAGAGCCAAGAGACCCAGTACTTC	CSARGEARESQETQYF
once	NA	TRBV7-9	TRBJ1-2	TGTGCCAGCAGCCACGTCGTTTGGGGAAAAAAAACTAACCATGGCTACACCTTC	CASSHVVWGKKTNHGYTF
many	NA	TRBV7-9	TRBJ1-2	TGTGCCAAGTCTCCGCCCGAGTCGCACACCGGCTACACCTTC	CAKSPPESHTGYTF
many	NA	TRBV20-1	TRBJ2-3	TGCAGTGCTAAAAGGGCTGGGGCCCTCTCCAACACAGATACGCAGTATTTT	CSAKRAGALSNTDTQYF
many	NA	TRBV19	TRBJ2-5	TGTGCCAGTACCTCCGCGGCAGGGATTAAAGAGACCCAGTACTTC	CASTSAAGIKETQYF
many	NA	TRBV20-1	TRBJ2-7	TGCAGTGCTAAGGTTGCGGCTAGCTCCTACGAGCAGTACTTC	CSAKVAASSYEQYF
NA	NA	TRBV27	TRBJ2-1	TGTGCCAGCAGTTCGCTTGGGCAGGGTTACAATGAGCAGTTCTTC	CASSSLGQGYNEQFF
NA	TRBD1	TRBV7-2	TRBJ1-6	TGTGCCAGCAGCCCAGGGGGCACCTATAATTCACCCCTCCACTTT	CASSPGGTYNSPLHF